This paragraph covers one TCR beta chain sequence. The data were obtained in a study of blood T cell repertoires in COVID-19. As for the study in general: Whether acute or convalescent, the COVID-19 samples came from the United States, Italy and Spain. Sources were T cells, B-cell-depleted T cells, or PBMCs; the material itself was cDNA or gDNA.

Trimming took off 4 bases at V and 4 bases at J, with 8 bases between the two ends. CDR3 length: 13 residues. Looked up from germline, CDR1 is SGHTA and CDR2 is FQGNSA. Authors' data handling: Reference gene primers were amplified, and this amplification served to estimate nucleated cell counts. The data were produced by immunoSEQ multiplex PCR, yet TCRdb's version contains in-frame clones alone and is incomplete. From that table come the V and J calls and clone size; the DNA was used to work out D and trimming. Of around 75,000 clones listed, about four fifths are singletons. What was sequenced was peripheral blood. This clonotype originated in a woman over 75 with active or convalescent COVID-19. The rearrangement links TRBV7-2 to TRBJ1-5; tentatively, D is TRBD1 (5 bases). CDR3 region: CASSSQGNQPQHF. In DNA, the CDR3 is TGTGCCAGCAGCTCTCAGGGAAATCAGCCCCAGCATTTT.